The 13 T cell receptor beta chains below were found in one sample sequenced in a study of cytomegalovirus exposure and HLA in healthy donors. The PCR had 60 Vbeta and 13 Jbeta primers. Using immunoSEQ multiplex PCR, the repertoire was profiled, and TCRdb retains in-frame clones only, with some absent. The table includes roughly 89,000 clones, 75% to 85% detected once. Sequencing used PBMCs. The source is a man aged 18 to 30 in good health and CMV-seronegative.

This clone was seen more than once but under ten times. The rearrangement uses TRBV5-6 and TRBJ2-2; D may be TRBD2 (6 bases). The CDR3 loop spans 16 amino acids. V gave up 3 bases and J gave up 5 bases, with 17 bases separating them. Germline values: CDR1 SGHDT, CDR2 YYEEEE. The CDR3 loop is CASSYSSAGSTGELFF. CDR3 sequence (DNA): TGTGCCAGCAGCTATTCTAGCGCAGGGAGTACCGGGGAGCTGTTTTTT.

The genes are TRBV11-2 and TRBJ2-1; 11 nucleotides line up with TRBD2. The germline V gene encodes CDR1 SGHAT and CDR2 FQNNGV. V lost 1 base and J lost 5; bases outside the gene matches: 7. CDR3 length equals 17 residues. CDR3 sequence: CASSLVLAGGPNNEQFF. In nucleotides, the CDR3 is TGTGCCAGCAGCTTAGTATTAGCGGGGGGGCCCAACAATGAGCAGTTCTTC.

The V gene is TRBV4-1, the J gene TRBJ1-2; maybe TRBD1 (6 bases). Germline V CDR1 and CDR2: MGHRA, YSYEKL. The CDR3 loop spans 16 amino acids. V was clipped by 0 bases and J by 4 bases, with 15 bases between them. CDR3 sequence (DNA): TGCGCCAGCAGCCAAGATACCCTAGGGGGATTCTATGGCTACACCTTC. Amino acid sequence: CASSQDTLGGFYGYTF.

Only one count was recorded for this clone. This chain connects TRBV27 to TRBJ2-1; TRBD2 is a possible D gene (5 bases). There are 15 residues in the CDR3. CDR1 is MNHEY, CDR2 SMNVEV, per germline (reference sequence). The V end was cut by 4 bases, the J end by 8 bases, with 18 bases between. CDR3 residues: CASSSSHPGRDEQFF. The CDR3 DNA follows: TGTGCCAGCAGTTCGAGCCACCCTGGGAGAGATGAGCAGTTCTTC.

The V call is TRBV11-3, the J call TRBJ2-4; D might be TRBD1 (6 bases). CDR1 and CDR2 (germline): SGHNT, YENEEA. This CDR3 has 13 residues. V gave up 5 bases and J gave up 4 bases, with 9 bases separating them. Written as DNA, the CDR3 is TGTGCCAGCAGCCGGGACACAAAAAACATTCAGTACTTC. Its translation: CASSRDTKNIQYF.

This sequence joins TRBV6-1 and TRBJ1-1; no reliable D call. V was cut by 5 bases and J by 3 bases, with 13 bases left in between. This CDR3 comprises 14 residues. Germline assignment: CDR1 MNHNS and CDR2 SASEGT. CDR3 nucleotide sequence: TGTGCCAGCAGTCTTGACTGGCTGTACACTGAAGCTTTCTTT. It is translated as CASSLDWLYTEAFF.

This clone was picked up a small number of times. The chain joins TRBV18 to TRBJ2-3, with a weak D call TRBD1 (6 bases). Germline loops: CDR1 KGHSH, CDR2 LQKENI. This CDR3 spans 14 amino acids. Trimming took off 1 base at V and 5 bases at J, with 10 bases between the two ends. CDR3 nucleotide sequence: TGTGCCAGCTCACCACAGGACAGCCGAGATACGCAGTATTTT. As protein: CASSPQDSRDTQYF.

V is TRBV21-1 and J is TRBJ1-5; the D segment call TRBD1 is taken from the table without a DNA check. TRBV21-1 represents a pseudogene. The CDR3 totals 16 residues. For the CDR3, the DNA is TGTGCCAGCAGCCCCACGGAACAGGCTATCAATCAGCCCCAGCATTTT. It encodes CASSPTEQAINQPQHF.

The chain couples TRBV6-5 to TRBJ1-1; 9 bases fit TRBD1. CDR1 MNHEY and CDR2 SVGAGI come from the germline V gene. Losses at the gene ends were 6 bases for V and 2 bases for J; bases not matched to a gene: 4. CDR3 length: 14 amino acids. The CDR3 nucleotides read TGTGCCAGCAGCAAGGGACAGGGTAACACTGAAGCTTTCTTT. Translating gives CASSKGQGNTEAFF.

The chain combines TRBV15 with TRBJ2-1; D remains ambiguous. Germline V gene sequence: CDR1 LNHNV, CDR2 YYDKDF (reference sequence). CDR3 length: 13 amino acids. Trimming pared 4 bases from V and 3 bases from J, leaving 7 bases between. For the CDR3, the DNA is TGTGCCACCAGCATAAGAGGCTACAATGAGCAGTTCTTC. Residues: CATSIRGYNEQFF.

Notes on this clone: Other DNA sequences of this sample code for an identical CDR3. The chain couples TRBV10-3 to TRBJ2-7; D may be TRBD1 (5 bases). The CDR3 covers 16 residues. The V gene lost 2 bases and the J gene lost 6 bases, with 20 bases spanning the gap. CDR1 ENHRY and CDR2 SYGVKD come from the germline V gene. Written as DNA, the CDR3 is TGTGCCATCAGTGAGGCGGCAGGCCAGGGTCCTCGCGAGCAGTACTTC. The encoded protein is CAISEAAGQGPREQYF.

The chain links TRBV30 to TRBJ1-2, with D perhaps matching TRBD1 (5 bases). Germline loops: CDR1 GTSNPN, CDR2 SVGIG (reference sequence). Trimming left V 4 bases short and J 6 bases short, with 21 bases between. The CDR3 is made up of 15 amino acids. The CDR3 nucleotides are TGTGCCTGGAAGGCTAGCGCAGGGTATTTCGATGGCTACACCTTC. It translates to CAWKASAGYFDGYTF.

The chain employs TRBV18 and TRBJ2-7; 7 bases are a match to TRBD1. The CDR3 is made up of 15 amino acids. Per the germline V gene, CDR1 is KGHSH and CDR2 is LQKENI. The J segment lost 0 bases and the V segment lost 2 bases, leaving 4 bases of the junction unmatched. DNA of the CDR3: TGTGCCAGCTCACCATACAGGGGAAGCTCCTACGAGCAGTACTTC. It translates to CASSPYRGSSYEQYF.